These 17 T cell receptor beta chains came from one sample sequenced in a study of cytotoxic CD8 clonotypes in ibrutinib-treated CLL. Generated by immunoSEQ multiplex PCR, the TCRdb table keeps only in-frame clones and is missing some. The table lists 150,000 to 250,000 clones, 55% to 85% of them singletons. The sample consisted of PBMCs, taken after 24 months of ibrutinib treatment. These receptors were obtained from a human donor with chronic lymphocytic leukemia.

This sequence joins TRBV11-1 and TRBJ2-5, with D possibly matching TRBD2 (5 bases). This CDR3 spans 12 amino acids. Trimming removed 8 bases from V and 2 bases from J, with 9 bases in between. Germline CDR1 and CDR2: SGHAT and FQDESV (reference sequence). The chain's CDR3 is CASEGQQETQYF. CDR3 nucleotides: TGTGCCAGCGAGGGCCAGCAAGAGACCCAGTACTTC.

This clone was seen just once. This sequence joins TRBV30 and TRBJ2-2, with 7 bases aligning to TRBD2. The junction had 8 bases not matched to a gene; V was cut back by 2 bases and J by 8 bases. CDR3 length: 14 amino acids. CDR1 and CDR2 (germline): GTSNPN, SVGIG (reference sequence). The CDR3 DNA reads TGTGCCTGGAGTAAGAGCGGGGCGAAGGGGGAGCTGTTTTTT. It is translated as CAWSKSGAKGELFF.

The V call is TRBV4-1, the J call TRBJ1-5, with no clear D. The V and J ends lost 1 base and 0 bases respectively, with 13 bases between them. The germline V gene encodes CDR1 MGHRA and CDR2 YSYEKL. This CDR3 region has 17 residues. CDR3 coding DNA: TGCGCCAGCAGCCAAGTTTCTACACGGTATAGCAATCAGCCCCAGCATTTT. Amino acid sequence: CASSQVSTRYSNQPQHF.

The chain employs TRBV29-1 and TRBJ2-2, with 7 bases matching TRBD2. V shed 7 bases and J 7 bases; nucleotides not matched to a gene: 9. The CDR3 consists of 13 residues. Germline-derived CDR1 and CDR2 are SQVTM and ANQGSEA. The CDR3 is CSAAGTTVGELFF. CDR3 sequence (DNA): TGCAGCGCCGCCGGGACTACCGTCGGGGAGCTGTTTTTT.

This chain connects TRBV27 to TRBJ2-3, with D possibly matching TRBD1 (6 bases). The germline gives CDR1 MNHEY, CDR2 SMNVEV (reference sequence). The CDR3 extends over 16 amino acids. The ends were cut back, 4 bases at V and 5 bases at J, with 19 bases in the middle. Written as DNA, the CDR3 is TGTGCCAGCAGTTGGGTGGGGGCTAGCAGGGAAGATACGCAGTATTTT. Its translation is CASSWVGASREDTQYF.

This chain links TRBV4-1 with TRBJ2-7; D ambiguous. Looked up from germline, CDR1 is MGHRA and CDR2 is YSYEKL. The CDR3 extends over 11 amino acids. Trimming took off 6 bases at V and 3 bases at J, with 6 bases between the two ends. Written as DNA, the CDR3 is TGCGCCAGCAGAGGCAACTACGAGCAGTACTTC. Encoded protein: CASRGNYEQYF.

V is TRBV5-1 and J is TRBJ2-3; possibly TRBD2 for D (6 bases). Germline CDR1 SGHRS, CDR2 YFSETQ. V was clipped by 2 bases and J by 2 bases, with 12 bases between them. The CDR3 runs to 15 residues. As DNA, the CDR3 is TGCGCCAGCAGCTTCATCGCGGGATCCACAGATACGCAGTATTTT. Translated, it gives CASSFIAGSTDTQYF. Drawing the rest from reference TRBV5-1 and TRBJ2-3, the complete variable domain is KAGVTQTPRYLIKTRGQQVTLSCSPISGHRSVSWYQQTPGQGLQFLFEYFSETQRNKGNFPGRFSGRQFSNSRSEMNVSTLELGDSALYLCASSFIAGSTDTQYFGPGTRLTVL.

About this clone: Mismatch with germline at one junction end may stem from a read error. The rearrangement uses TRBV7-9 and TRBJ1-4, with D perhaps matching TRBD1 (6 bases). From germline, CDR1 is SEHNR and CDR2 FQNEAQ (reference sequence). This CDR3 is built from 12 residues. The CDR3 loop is CASSQGGGALSF. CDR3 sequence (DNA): TGTGCCAGCAGCCAAGGGGGAGGGGCCCTTAGCTTT.

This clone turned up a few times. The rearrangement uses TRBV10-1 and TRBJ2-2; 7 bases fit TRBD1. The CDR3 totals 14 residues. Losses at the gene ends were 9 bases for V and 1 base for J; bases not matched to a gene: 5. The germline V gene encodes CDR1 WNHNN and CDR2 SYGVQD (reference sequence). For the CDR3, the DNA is TGCGCCAGTAAGGGACAGCTGAACACCGGGGAGCTGTTTTTT. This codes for CASKGQLNTGELFF.

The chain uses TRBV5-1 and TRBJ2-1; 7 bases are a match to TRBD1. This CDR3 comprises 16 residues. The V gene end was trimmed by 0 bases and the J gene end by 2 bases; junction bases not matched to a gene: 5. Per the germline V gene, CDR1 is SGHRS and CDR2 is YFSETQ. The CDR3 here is CASSLGQGFAYNEQFF. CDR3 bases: TGCGCCAGCAGCTTGGGACAGGGATTCGCCTACAATGAGCAGTTCTTC.

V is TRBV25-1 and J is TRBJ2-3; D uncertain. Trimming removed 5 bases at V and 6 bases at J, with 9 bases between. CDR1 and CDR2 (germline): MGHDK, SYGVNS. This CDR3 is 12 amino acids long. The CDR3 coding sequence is TGTGCCAGCAGTAGCGATACGGATACGCAGTATTTT. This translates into CASSSDTDTQYF.

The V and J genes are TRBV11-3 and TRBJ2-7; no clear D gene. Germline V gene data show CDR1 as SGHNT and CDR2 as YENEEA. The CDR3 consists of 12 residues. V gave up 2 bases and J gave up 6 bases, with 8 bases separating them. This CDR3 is CASSLRFGEQYF. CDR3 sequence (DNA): TGTGCCAGCAGCTTACGCTTCGGCGAGCAGTACTTC.

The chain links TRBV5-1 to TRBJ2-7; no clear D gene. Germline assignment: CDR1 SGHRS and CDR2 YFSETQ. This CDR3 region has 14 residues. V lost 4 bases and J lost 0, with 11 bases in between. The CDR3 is CASSVDTDSYEQYF. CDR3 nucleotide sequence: TGCGCCAGCAGCGTTGACACAGACTCCTACGAGCAGTACTTC.

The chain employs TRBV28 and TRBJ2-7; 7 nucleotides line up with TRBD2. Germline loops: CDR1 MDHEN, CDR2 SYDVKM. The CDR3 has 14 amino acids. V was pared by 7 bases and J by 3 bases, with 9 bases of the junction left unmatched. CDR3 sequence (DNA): TGTGCCAGCAACGGGGGTTGGGACTACTACGAGCAGTACTTC. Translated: CASNGGWDYYEQYF.

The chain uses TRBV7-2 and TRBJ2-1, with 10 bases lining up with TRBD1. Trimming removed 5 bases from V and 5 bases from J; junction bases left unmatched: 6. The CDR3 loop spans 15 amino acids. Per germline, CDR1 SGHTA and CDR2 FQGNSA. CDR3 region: CASSRDRGSDNEQFF. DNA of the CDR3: TGTGCCAGCAGCCGGGACAGGGGTTCCGACAATGAGCAGTTCTTC.

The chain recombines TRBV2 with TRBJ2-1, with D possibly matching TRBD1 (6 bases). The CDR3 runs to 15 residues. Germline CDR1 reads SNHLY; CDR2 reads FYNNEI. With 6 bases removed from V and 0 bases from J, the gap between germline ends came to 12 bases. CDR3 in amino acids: CASREDRSSYNEQFF. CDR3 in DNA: TGTGCCAGCAGGGAGGACAGAAGCTCCTACAATGAGCAGTTCTTC.

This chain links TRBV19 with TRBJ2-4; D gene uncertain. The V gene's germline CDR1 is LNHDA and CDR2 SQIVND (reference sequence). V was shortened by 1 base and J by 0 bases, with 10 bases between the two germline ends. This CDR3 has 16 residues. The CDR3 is CASSIATAGAKNIQYF. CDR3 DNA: TGTGCCAGTAGTATAGCTACAGCAGGAGCCAAAAACATTCAGTACTTC.